These 16 T cell receptor beta chains share one sample of origin, sequenced in a study of human CD8 memory T cell subsets. It was CCR7+ PD-1+ TIGIT+ early memory CD8+ T cells with exhausted-like traits that constituted TPEX cells. UMI-labeled 5' RACE was used, and it produced the TCR beta libraries. With the 5' RACE reads reprocessed, TCRdb shows one record per CDR3 protein and no DNA. Its table records thousands of distinct CDR3 sequences. Material for sequencing was CD8+ T cells from PBMCs. Receptors were obtained from a human donor in good health.

Here the CDR3 reads CASSDRAPTYEQYF. The chain links TRBV10-2 to TRBJ2-7; the TCRdb D gene call, TRBD1, has no DNA to confirm it. Germline loops: CDR1 WSHSY, CDR2 SAAADI. This CDR3 comprises 14 residues.

The chain has TRBV28 and TRBJ2-2; TCRdb's D call, TRBD1, is unchecked because there is no DNA. Germline CDR1 reads MDHEN; CDR2 reads SYDVKM. The length of the CDR3 is 16 residues. CDR3 amino acids: CASSPPGARNTGELFF.

CDR3 sequence: CASAAGQNTGELFF. The V and J genes are TRBV7-9 and TRBJ2-2; TCRdb indicates TRBD1, and absent DNA this call remains unverified. The CDR3 is made up of 14 amino acids. Germline-derived CDR1 and CDR2 are SEHNR and FQNEAQ (reference sequence).

The CDR3 protein is CSVERGSPYEQYF. The chain uses TRBV29-1 and TRBJ2-7. Germline V gene data show CDR1 as SQVTM and CDR2 as ANQGSEA. The CDR3 is 13 residues long.

The genes are TRBV7-9 and TRBJ1-6; the D gene TCRdb calls, TRBD1, cannot be checked with no DNA. The CDR3 sequence is 13 residues long. CDR1 and CDR2 from the germline V gene are SEHNR and FQNEAQ (reference sequence). The CDR3 protein is CASSLGQGPPLHF.

V and J are TRBV12-3 or TRBV12-4 and TRBJ2-3. The CDR3 is 12 amino acids. The CDR3: CASRADSDTQYF.

The chain joins TRBV29-1 to TRBJ2-1. The CDR3 extends over 16 amino acids. Germline CDR1 and CDR2: SQVTM and ANQGSEA. The CDR3 reads CSVEDPDRSSYNEQFF.

The chain has TRBV20-1 and TRBJ1-1; checking the TCRdb D call of TRBD1 is not possible without DNA. CDR3 size: 16 residues. Germline V gene data show CDR1 as DFQATT and CDR2 as SNEGSKA (reference sequence). CDR3 in amino acids: CSALTATHGVNTEAFF.

This clonotype is identified as medium-sized from frequency. This sequence joins TRBV5-1 and TRBJ1-1; TCRdb's D call of TRBD1 is untestable without DNA. The CDR3 runs to 11 residues. The germline V gene encodes CDR1 SGHRS and CDR2 YFSETQ. The CDR3 reads CASRTGAEAFF. Supplemented by reference TRBV5-1 and TRBJ1-1, the full variable domain reads KAGVTQTPRYLIKTRGQQVTLSCSPISGHRSVSWYQQTPGQGLQFLFEYFSETQRNKGNFPGRFSGRQFSNSRSEMNVSTLELGDSALYLCASRTGAEAFFGQGTRLTVV.

The chain combines TRBV27 with TRBJ2-7; without DNA, the TCRdb call of TRBD2 cannot be checked. In germline, CDR1 is MNHEY, CDR2 SMNVEV (reference sequence). The length of the CDR3 is 15 residues. CDR3 protein: CASSLAAGYSYEQYF.

By frequency, this clonotype registers large. The chain recombines TRBV4-3 with TRBJ1-1; TCRdb proposes TRBD1, but this gene call is untestable without DNA. There are 14 residues in the CDR3. The germline gives CDR1 LGHNA, CDR2 YSLEER. The chain's CDR3 is CASSQAGNGGEAFF.

This rearrangement joins TRBV20-1 to TRBJ1-1; TCRdb picks TRBD1, but there is no DNA to check that call. This CDR3 comprises 14 residues. CDR1 and CDR2 from the germline V gene are DFQATT and SNEGSKA (reference sequence). The CDR3 region is CSARAREYHTEAFF.

V gene TRBV20-1 combines with J gene TRBJ2-1; there is no DNA to check the TCRdb D call of TRBD2. CDR1 and CDR2 (germline): DFQATT, SNEGSKA (reference sequence). The CDR3 has 15 residues. The CDR3 region is CSARSVGLAPNEQFF.

Judged by frequency, this clonotype is medium-sized. The chain combines TRBV7-8 with TRBJ2-7; TCRdb returns TRBD2, unconfirmable since there is no DNA. This CDR3 has 14 residues. The germline V gene encodes CDR1 SGHVS and CDR2 FQNEAQ. CDR3 residues: CASSFSSGAYEQYF.

V gene TRBV11-3 combines with J gene TRBJ2-5; TCRdb's assignment of TRBD2 cannot be checked, as there is no DNA. The CDR3 consists of 16 residues. Germline CDR1 and CDR2: SGHNT and YENEEA. Here the CDR3 reads CASSPWTSGRRETQYF.

The chain has TRBV9 and TRBJ2-7; TCRdb lists TRBD2, though no DNA is available to test this call. Looked up from germline, CDR1 is SGDLS and CDR2 is YYNGEE. The CDR3 totals 18 residues. CDR3 in amino acids: CASSVDPTPGTSVYEQYF.